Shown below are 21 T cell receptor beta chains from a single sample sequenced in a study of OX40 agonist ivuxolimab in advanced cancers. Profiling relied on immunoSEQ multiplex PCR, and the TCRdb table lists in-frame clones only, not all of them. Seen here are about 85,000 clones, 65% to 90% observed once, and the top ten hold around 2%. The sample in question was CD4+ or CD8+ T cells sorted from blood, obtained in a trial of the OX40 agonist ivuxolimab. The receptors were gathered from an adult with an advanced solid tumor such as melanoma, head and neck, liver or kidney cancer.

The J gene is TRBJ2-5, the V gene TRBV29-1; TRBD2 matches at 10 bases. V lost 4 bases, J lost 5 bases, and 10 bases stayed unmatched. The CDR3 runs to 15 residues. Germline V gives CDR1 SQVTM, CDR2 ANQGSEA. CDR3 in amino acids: CSVGSPAGGRETQYF. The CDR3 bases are TGCAGCGTTGGTTCCCCAGCGGGGGGGCGGGAGACCCAGTACTTC.

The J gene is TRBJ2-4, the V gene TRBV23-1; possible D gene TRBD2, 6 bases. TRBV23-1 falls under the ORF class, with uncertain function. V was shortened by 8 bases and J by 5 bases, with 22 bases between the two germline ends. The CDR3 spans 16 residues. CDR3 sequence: CASGPGLRGGENIQYF. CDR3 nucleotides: TGCGCCAGCGGACCGGGACTCCGCGGAGGGGAAAACATTCAGTACTTC.

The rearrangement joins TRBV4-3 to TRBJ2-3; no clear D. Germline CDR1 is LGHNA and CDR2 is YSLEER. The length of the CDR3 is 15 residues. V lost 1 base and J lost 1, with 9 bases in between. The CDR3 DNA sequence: TGCGCCAGCAGCCAAGGATTTGCCCGCACAGATACGCAGTATTTT. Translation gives CASSQGFARTDTQYF.

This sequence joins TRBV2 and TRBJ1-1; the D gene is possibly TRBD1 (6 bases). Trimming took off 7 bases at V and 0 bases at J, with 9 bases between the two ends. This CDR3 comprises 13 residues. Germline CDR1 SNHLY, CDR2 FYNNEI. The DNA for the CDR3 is TGTGCCAGCAAGGGGGACATGAACACTGAAGCTTTCTTT. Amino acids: CASKGDMNTEAFF.

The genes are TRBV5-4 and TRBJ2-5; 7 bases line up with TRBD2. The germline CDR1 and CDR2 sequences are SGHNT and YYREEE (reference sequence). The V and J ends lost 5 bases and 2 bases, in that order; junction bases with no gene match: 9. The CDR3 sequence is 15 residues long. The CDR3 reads CASRFGGGQQETQYF. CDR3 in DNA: TGTGCCAGCAGATTCGGCGGGGGTCAACAAGAGACCCAGTACTTC.

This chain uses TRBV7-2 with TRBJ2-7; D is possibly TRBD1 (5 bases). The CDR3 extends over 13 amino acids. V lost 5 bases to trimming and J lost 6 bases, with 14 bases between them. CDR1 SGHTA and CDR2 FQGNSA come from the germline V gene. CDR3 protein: CASSPPKGPEQYF. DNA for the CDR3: TGTGCCAGCAGCCCCCCTAAGGGGCCCGAGCAGTACTTC.

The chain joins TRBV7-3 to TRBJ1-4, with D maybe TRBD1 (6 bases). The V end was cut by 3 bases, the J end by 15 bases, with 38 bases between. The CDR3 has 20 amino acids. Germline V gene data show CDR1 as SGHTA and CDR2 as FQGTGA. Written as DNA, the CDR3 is TGTGCCAGCAGCTTCGATCCCCACCAGACCCCCCGGGGACAACCCAAAGGGGTGTTTTTT. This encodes CASSFDPHQTPRGQPKGVFF.

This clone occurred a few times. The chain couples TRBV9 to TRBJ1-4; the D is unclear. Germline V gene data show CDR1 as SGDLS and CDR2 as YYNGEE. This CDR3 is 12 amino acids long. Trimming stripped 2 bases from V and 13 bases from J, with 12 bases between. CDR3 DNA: TGTGCCAGCAGCGTGATTGACGGCCTACTGTTTTTT. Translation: CASSVIDGLLFF.

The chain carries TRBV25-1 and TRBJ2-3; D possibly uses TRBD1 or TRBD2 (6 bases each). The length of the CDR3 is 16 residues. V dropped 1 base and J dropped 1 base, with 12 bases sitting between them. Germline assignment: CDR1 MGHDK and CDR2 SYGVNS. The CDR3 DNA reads TGTGCCAGCAGTGAATTCTCGGGGGCCCGCACAGATACGCAGTATTTT. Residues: CASSEFSGARTDTQYF.

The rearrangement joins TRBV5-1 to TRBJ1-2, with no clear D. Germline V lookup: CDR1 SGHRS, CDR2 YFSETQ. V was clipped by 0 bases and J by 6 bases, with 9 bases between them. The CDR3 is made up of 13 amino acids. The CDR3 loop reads CASSLAPKDGYTF. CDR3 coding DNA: TGCGCCAGCAGCTTGGCCCCGAAGGATGGCTACACCTTC. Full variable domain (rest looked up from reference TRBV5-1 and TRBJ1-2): KAGVTQTPRYLIKTRGQQVTLSCSPISGHRSVSWYQQTPGQGLQFLFEYFSETQRNKGNFPGRFSGRQFSNSRSEMNVSTLELGDSALYLCASSLAPKDGYTFGSGTRLTVV.

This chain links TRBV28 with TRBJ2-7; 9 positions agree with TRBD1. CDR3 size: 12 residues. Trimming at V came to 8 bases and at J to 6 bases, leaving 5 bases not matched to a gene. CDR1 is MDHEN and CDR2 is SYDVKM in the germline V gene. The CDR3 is CASAGTGIEQYF. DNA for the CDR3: TGTGCCAGCGCCGGGACAGGGATCGAGCAGTACTTC.

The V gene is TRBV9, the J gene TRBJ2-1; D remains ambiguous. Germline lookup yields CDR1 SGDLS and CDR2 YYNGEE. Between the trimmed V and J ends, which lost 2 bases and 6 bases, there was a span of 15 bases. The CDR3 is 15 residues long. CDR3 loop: CASSVSAMAPNEQFF. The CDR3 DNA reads TGTGCCAGCAGCGTTTCTGCCATGGCGCCCAATGAGCAGTTCTTC.

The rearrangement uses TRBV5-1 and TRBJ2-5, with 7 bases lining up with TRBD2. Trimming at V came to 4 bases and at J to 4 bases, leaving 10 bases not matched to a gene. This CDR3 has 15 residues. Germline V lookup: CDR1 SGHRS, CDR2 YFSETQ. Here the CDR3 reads CASSRRWTGGETQYF. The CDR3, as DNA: TGCGCCAGCAGCCGTCGATGGACGGGAGGAGAGACCCAGTACTTC.

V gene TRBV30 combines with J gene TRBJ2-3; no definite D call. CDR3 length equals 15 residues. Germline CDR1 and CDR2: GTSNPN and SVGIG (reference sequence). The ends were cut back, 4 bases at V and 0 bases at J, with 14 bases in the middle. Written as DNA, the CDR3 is TGTGCCTGGAACCGGTACGGGCGAAGCACAGATACGCAGTATTTT. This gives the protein CAWNRYGRSTDTQYF.

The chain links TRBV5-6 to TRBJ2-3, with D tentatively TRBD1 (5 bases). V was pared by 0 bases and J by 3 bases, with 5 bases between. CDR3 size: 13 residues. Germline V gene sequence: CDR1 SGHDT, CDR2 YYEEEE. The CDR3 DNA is TGTGCCAGCAGCTTGGCAGGGACAGATACGCAGTATTTT. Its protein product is CASSLAGTDTQYF. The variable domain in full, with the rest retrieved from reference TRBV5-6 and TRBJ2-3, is DAGVTQSPTHLIKTRGQQVTLRCSPKSGHDTVSWYQQALGQGPQFIFQYYEEEERQRGNFPDRFSGHQFPNYSSELNVNALLLGDSALYLCASSLAGTDTQYFGPGTRLTVL.

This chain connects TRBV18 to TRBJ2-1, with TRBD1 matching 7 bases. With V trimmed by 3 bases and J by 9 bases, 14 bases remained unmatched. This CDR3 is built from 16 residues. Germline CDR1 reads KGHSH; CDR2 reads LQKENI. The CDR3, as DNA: TGTGCCAGCTCACCGGATCCTTCAAGGGGGCGGGCTGAGCAGTTCTTC. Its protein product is CASSPDPSRGRAEQFF.

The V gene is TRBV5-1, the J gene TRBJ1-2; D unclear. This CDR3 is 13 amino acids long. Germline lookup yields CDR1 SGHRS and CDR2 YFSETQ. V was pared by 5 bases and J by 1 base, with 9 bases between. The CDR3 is CASRIDDNYGYTF. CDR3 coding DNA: TGCGCCAGCAGAATAGACGATAACTATGGCTACACCTTC.

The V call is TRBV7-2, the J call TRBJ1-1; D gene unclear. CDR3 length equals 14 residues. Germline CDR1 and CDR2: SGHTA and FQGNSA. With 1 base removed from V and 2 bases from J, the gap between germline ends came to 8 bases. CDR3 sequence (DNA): TGTGCCAGCAGCTTAGTGGGGTCCAACACTGAAGCTTTCTTT. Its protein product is CASSLVGSNTEAFF.

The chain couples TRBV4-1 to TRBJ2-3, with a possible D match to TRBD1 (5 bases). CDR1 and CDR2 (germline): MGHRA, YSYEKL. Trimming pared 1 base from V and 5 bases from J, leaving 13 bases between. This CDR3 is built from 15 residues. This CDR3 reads CASSQVRRVGDTQYF. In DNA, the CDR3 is TGCGCCAGCAGCCAAGTGCGCAGGGTTGGAGATACGCAGTATTTT.

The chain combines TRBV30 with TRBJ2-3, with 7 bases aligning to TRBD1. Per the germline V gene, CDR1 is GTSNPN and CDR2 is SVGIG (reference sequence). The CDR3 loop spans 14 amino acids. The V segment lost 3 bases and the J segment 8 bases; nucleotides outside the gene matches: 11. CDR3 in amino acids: CAWRPTGTPGTQYF. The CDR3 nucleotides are TGTGCCTGGAGGCCGACAGGGACACCAGGTACGCAGTATTTT.

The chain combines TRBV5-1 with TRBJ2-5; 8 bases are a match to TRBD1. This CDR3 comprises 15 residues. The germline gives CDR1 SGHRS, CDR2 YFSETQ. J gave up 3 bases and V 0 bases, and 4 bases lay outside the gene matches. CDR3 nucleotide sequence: TGCGCCAGCAGCTTGGTCACAGGGGGAAAAGAGACCCAGTACTTC. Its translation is CASSLVTGGKETQYF.